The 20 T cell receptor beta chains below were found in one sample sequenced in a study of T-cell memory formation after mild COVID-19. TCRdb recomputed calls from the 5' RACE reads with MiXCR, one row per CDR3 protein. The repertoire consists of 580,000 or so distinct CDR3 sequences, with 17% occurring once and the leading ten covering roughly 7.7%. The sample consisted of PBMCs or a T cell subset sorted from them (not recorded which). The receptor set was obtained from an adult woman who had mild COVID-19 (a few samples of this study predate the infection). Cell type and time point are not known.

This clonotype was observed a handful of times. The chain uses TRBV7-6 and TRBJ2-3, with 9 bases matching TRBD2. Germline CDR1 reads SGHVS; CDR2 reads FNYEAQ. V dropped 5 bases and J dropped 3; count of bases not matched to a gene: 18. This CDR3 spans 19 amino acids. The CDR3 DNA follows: TGTGCCAGCAGCCTAGTGGGTAGCGGGGGCCCTGAGACTACAGATACGCAGTATTTT. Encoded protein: CASSLVGSGGPETTDTQYF.

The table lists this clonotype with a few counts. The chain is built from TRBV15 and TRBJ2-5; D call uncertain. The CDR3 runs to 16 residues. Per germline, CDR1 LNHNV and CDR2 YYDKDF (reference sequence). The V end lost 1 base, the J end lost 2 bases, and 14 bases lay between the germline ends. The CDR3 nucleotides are TGTGCCACCAGCAGAGGAGGTAATGTCCGACAAGAGACCCAGTACTTC. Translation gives CATSRGGNVRQETQYF.

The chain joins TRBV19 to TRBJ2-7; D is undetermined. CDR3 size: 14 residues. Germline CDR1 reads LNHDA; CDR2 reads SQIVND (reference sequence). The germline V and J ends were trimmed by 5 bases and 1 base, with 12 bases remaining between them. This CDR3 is CASSPRPRSYEQYF. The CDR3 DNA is TGTGCCAGTAGTCCAAGACCCCGATCCTACGAGCAGTACTTC.

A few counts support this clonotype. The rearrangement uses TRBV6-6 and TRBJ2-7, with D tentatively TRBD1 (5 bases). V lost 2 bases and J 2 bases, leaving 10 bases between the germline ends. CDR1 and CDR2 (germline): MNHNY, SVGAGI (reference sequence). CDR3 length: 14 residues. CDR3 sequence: CASSYPDKTYEQYF. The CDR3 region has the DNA TGTGCCAGCAGTTACCCGGACAAGACCTACGAGCAGTACTTC.

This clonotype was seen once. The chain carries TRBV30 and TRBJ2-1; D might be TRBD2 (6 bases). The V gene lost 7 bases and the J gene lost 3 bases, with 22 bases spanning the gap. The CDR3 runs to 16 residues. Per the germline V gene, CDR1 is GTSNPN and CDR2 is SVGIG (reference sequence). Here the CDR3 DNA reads TGTGCCTCCTACCACACCCTTAGCGGAAACTACAATGAGCAGTTCTTC. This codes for CASYHTLSGNYNEQFF.

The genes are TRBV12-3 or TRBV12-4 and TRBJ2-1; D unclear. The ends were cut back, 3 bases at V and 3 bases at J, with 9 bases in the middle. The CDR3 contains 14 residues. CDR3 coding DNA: TGTGCCAGCAGTTTTCGGCAAGTCTACAATGAGCAGTTCTTC. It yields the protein CASSFRQVYNEQFF.

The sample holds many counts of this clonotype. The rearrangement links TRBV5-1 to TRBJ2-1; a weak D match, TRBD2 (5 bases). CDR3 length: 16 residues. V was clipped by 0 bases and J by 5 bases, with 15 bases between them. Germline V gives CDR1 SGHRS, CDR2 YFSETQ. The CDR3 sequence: CASSLDRADGNNEQFF. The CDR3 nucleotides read TGCGCCAGCAGCTTGGATCGGGCGGACGGGAACAATGAGCAGTTCTTC.

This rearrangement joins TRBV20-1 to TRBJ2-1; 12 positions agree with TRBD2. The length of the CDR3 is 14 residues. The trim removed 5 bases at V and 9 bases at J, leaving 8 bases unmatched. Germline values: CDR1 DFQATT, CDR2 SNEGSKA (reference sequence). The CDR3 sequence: CSALTSGRSSEQFF. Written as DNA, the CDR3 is TGCAGTGCTCTCACTAGCGGGAGGTCCTCTGAGCAGTTCTTC.

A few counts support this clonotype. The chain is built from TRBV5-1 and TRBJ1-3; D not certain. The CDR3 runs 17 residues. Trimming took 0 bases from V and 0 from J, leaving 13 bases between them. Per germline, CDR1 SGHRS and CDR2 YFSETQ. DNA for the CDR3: TGCGCCAGCAGCTTGGGGCCCGATTTCGTCTCTGGAAACACCATATATTTT. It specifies CASSLGPDFVSGNTIYF.

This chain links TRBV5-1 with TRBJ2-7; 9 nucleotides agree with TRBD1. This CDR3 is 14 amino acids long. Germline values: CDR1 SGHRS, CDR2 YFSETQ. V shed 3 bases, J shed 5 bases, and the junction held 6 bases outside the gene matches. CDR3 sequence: CASSSTGQGHEQYF. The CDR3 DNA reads TGCGCCAGCAGCTCTACGGGACAGGGACACGAGCAGTACTTC.

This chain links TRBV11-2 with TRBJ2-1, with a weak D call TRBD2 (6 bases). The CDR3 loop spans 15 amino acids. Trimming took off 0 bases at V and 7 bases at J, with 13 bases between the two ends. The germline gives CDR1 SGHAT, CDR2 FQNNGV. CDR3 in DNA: TGTGCCAGCAGCTTAGATGTACTTGCGGGAAATGAGCAGTTCTTC. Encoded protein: CASSLDVLAGNEQFF.

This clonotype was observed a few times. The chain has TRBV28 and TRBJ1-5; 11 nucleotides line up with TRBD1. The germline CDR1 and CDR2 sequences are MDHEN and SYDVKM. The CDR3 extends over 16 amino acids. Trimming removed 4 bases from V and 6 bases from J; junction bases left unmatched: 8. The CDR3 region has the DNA TGTGCCAGCAGTTCCGGACAGGGGGCGCCAAGTCAGCCCCAGCATTTT. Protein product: CASSSGQGAPSQPQHF.

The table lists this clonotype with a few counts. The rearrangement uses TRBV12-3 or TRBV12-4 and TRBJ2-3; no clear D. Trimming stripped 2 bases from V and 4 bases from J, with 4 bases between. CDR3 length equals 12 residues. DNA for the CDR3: TGTGCCAGCAGTTTAATCGCAGATACGCAGTATTTT. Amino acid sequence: CASSLIADTQYF.

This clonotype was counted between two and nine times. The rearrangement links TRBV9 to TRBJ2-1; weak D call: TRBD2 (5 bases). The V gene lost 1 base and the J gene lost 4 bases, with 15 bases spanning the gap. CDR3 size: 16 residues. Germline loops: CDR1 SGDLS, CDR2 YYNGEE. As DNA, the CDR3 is TGTGCCAGCAGCGTAAATTCTCGAGGACTTTACAATGAGCAGTTCTTC. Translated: CASSVNSRGLYNEQFF.

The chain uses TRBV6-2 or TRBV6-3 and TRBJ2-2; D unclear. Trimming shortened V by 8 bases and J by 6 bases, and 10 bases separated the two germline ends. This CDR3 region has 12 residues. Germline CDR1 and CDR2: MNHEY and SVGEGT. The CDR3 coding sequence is TGTGCCAGCCGAAGAGGATCCGGGGAGCTGTTTTTT. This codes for CASRRGSGELFF.

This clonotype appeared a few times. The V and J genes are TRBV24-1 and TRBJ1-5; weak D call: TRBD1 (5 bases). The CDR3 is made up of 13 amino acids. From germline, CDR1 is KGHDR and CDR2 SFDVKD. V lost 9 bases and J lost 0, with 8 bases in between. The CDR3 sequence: CATSGFSNQPQHF. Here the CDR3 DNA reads TGTGCCACCTCAGGGTTTAGCAATCAGCCCCAGCATTTT.

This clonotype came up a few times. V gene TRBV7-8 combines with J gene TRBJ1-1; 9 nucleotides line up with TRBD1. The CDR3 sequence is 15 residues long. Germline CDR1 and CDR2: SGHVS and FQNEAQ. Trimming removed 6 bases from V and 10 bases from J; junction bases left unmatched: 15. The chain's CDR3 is CASRERGQGPSGAFF. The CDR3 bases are TGTGCCAGCAGGGAGAGGGGACAGGGCCCTTCTGGAGCTTTCTTT.

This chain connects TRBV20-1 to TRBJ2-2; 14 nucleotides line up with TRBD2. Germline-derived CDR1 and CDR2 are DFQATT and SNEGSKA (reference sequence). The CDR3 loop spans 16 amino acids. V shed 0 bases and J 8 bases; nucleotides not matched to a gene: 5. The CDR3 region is CSARDRLAGGLGELFF. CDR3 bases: TGCAGTGCTAGAGACCGACTAGCGGGAGGGTTAGGGGAGCTGTTTTTT.

The CDR3 spells CASSPRGSLTDTQYF. The CDR3 bases are TGCGCCAGCAGCCCGAGGGGGAGTCTGACAGATACGCAGTATTTT. This chain links TRBV5-1 with TRBJ2-3, with D maybe TRBD1 (6 bases). Germline-derived CDR1 and CDR2 are SGHRS and YFSETQ. Between the trimmed V and J ends, which lost 4 bases and 3 bases, there was a span of 15 bases. The CDR3 is 15 amino acids.

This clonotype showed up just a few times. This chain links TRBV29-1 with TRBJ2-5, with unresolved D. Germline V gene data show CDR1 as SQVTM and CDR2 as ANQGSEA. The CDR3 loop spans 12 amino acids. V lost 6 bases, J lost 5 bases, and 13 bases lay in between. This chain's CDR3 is CSVASPRETQYF. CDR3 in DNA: TGCAGCGTCGCCTCACCACGGGAGACCCAGTACTTC.